What follows are 2 T cell receptor beta chains derived from one specimen sequenced in a study of shared clonotypes between healthy human individuals. TCRdb's copy holds only in-frame clones and misses some; the assay was immunoSEQ multiplex PCR. The table includes roughly 1 million clones, approximately 76% detected once. Sample: memory CD4+ T cells sorted from blood. The subset here: CD45RA-negative fraction. All receptors derive from a man younger than 35 in good health.

A word on this clone: This same CDR3 is encoded by further DNA sequences in the sample. V gene TRBV7-2 combines with J gene TRBJ2-3; D is undetermined. This CDR3 comprises 13 residues. The V end was cut by 1 base, the J end by 2 bases, with 4 bases between. CDR1 SGHTA and CDR2 FQGNSA come from the germline V gene. CDR3 region: CASSLGATDTQYF. In nucleotides, the CDR3 is TGTGCCAGCAGCTTAGGGGCCACAGATACGCAGTATTTT.

In its sample, this clone was seen a few times. This rearrangement joins TRBV5-4 to TRBJ2-7, with 13 bases aligning to TRBD2. The germline gives CDR1 SGHNT, CDR2 YYREEE (reference sequence). The CDR3 is 14 residues long. The V gene end was trimmed by 2 bases and the J gene end by 12 bases; junction bases not matched to a gene: 8. CDR3 sequence reads: CASSFFGLAGAVYF. The CDR3 DNA reads TGTGCCAGCAGCTTTTTTGGACTAGCGGGAGCGGTGTACTTC.